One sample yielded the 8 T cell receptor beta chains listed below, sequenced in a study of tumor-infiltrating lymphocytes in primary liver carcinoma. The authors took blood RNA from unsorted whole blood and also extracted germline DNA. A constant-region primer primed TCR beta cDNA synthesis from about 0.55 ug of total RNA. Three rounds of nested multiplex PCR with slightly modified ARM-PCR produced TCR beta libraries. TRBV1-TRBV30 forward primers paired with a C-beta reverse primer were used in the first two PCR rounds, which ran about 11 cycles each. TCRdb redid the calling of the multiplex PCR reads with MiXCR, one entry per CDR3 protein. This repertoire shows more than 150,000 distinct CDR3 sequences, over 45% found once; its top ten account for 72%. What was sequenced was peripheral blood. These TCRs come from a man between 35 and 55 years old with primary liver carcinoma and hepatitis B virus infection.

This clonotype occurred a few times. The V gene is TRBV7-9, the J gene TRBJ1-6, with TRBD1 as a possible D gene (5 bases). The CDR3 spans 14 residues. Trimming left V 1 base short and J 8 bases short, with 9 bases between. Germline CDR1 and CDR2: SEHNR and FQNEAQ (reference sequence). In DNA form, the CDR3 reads TGTGCCAGCAGCTTAGAAGAAGGGGATTCACCCCTCCACTTT. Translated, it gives CASSLEEGDSPLHF.

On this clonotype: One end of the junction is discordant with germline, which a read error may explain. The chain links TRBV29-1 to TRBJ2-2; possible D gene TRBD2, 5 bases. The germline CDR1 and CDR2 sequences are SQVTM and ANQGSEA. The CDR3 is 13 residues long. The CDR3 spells CSAWLVTTGVLFF. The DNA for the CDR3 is TGCAGTGCGTGGCTGGTAACCACCGGGGTGCTGTTTTTT.

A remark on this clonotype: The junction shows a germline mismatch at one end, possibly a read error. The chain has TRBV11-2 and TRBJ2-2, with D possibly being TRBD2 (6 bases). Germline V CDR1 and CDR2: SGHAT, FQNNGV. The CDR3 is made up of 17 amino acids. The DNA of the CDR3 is TGTGCCAGCAGCTTAGCTCCGACACGGGACTTCTTCGGGGAGCTGTCCTTT. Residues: CASSLAPTRDFFGELSF.

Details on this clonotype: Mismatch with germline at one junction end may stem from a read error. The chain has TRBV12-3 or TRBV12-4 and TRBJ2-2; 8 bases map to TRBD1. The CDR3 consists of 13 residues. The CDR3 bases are TGTGCCAGCCCGTCTCAGGGGGCCGGGGGGCTGTTTTTT. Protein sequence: CASPSQGAGGLFF.

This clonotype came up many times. CDR3 residues: CASSLTRTGQTQYF. CDR3 nucleotides: TGTGCCAGCAGTCTAACTCGCACGGGTCAGACCCAGTACTTC. The chain recombines TRBV11-2 with TRBJ2-5; D uncertain. V was clipped by 6 bases and J by 6 bases, with 17 bases between them. The CDR3 runs to 14 residues. Per germline, CDR1 SGHAT and CDR2 FQNNGV.

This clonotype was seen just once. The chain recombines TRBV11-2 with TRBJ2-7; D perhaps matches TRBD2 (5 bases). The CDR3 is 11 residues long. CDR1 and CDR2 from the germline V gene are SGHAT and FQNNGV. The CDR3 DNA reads TGTCCTAGCAGCTTTCACTACGAGCAGTACTTC. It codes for CPSSFHYEQYF.

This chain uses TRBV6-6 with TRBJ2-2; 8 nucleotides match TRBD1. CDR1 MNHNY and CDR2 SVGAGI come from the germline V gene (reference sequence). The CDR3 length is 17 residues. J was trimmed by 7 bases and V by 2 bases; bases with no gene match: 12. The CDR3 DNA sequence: TGTGCCAGCAGTTACCCGGCGAGGACAGGGTCCGTCGGGGAGCTGTTTTTT. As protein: CASSYPARTGSVGELFF.

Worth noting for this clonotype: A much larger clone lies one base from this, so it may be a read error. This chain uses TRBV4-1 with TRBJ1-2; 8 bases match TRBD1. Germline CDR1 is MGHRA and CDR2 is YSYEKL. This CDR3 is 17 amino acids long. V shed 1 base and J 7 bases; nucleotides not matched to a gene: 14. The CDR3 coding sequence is TGCGCCAGCAGCCAAGGTTTTGTTCGGGACAGGTCCCTTGGCTACACCTTC. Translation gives CASSQGFVRDRSLGYTF.